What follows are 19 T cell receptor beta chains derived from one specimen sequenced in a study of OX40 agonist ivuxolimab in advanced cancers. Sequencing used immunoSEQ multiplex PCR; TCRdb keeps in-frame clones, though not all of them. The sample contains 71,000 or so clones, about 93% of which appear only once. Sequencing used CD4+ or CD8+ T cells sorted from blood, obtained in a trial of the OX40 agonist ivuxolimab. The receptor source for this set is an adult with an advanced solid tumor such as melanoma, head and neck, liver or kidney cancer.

CDR3 amino acids: CASSLHIGLGDTDTQYF. Written as DNA, the CDR3 is TGTGCCAGCAGCTTGCACATCGGACTAGGGGACACAGATACGCAGTATTTT. This chain links TRBV5-4 with TRBJ2-3, with 7 bases fitting TRBD2. Germline trimming cut 1 base from V and 2 bases from J; bases unmatched to any gene: 10. This CDR3 has 17 amino acids. Looked up from germline, CDR1 is SGHNT and CDR2 is YYREEE (reference sequence). The variable domain in full, completed from reference TRBV5-4 and TRBJ2-3, reads ETGVTQSPTHLIKTRGQQVTLRCSSQSGHNTVSWYQQALGQGPQFIFQYYREEENGRGNFPPRFSGLQFPNYSSELNVNALELDDSALYLCASSLHIGLGDTDTQYFGPGTRLTVL.

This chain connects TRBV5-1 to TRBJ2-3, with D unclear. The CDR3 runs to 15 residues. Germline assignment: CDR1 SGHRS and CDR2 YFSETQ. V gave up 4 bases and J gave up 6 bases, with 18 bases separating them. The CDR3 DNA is TGCGCCAGCAGCGAATTAGGCCTGGCATCTGATACGCAGTATTTT. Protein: CASSELGLASDTQYF.

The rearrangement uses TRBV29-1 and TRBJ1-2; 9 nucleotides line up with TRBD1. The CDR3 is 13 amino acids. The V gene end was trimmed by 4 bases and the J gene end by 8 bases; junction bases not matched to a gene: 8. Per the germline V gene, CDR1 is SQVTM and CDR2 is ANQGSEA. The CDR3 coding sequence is TGCAGCGTTGTCTTTGGGACAGGGTGGGGCTACACCTTC. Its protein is CSVVFGTGWGYTF.

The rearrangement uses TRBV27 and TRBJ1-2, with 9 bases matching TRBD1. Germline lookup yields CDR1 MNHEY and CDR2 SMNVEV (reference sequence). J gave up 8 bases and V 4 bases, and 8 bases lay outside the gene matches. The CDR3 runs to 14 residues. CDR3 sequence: CASSSTDRGRGYTF. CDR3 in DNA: TGTGCCAGCAGTTCGACGGACAGGGGAAGAGGCTACACCTTC.

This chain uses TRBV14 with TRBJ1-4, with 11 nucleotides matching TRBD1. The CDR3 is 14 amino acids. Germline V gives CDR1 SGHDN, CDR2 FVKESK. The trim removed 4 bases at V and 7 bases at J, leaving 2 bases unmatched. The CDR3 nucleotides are TGTGCCAGCAGCCCGGGACAGGGGGGTGAAAAACTGTTTTTT. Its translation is CASSPGQGGEKLFF.

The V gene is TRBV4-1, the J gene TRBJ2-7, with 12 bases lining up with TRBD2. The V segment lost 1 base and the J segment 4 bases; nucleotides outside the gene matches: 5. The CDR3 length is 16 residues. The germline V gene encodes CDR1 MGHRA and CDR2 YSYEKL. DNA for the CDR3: TGCGCCAGCAGCCAAGTGCTAGCGGGAGGGTCGTACGAGCAGTACTTC. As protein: CASSQVLAGGSYEQYF.

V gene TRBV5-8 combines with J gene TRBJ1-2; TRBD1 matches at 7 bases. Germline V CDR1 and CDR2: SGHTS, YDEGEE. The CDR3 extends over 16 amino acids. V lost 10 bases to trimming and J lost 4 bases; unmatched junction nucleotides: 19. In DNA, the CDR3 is TGTGCCCCCAGCTCCGTTTTGGGACAGTCAACCTATGGCTACACCTTC. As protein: CAPSSVLGQSTYGYTF.

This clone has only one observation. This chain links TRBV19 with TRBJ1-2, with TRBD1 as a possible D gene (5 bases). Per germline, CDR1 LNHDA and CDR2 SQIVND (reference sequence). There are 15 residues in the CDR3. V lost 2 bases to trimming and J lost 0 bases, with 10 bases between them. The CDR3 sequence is CASSILTDSNYGYTF. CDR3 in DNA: TGTGCCAGTAGTATATTGACAGATTCTAACTATGGCTACACCTTC.

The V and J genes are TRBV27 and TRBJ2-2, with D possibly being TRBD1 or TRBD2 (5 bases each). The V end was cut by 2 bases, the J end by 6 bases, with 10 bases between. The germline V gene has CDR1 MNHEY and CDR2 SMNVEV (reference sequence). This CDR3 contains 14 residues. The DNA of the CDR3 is TGTGCCAGCAGTTTACCGGGACCTGCCGGGGAGCTGTTTTTT. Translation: CASSLPGPAGELFF.

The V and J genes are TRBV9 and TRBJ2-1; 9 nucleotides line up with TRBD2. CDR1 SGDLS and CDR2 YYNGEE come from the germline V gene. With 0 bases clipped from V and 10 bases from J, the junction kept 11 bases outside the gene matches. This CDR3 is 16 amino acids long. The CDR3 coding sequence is TGTGCCAGCAGCGTAGCGGGCGGGGGGGCCAGTTGGGAGCAGTTCTTC. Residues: CASSVAGGGASWEQFF.

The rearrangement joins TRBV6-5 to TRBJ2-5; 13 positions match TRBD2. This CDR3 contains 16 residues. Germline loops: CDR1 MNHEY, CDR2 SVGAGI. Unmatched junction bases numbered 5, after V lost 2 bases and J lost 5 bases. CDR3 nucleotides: TGTGCCAGCAGTTACACCGGACTAGCGGGAGCCGAGACCCAGTACTTC. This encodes CASSYTGLAGAETQYF.

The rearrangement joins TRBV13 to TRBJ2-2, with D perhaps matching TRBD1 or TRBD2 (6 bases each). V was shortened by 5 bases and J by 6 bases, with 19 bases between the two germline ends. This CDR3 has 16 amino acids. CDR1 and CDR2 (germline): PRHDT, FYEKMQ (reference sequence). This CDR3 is CASSQRAKGGAGELFF. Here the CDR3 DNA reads TGTGCCAGCAGCCAACGGGCGAAGGGGGGAGCCGGGGAGCTGTTTTTT.

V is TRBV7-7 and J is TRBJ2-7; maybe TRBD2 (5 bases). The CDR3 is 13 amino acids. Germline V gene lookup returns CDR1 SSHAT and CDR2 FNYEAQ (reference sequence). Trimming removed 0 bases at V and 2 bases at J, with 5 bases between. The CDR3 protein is CASSLARAYEQYF. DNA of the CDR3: TGTGCCAGCAGCTTAGCGCGGGCCTACGAGCAGTACTTC.

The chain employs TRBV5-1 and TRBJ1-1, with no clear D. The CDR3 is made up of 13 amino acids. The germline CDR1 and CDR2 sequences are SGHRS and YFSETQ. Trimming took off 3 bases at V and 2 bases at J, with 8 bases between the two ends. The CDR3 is CASSSASNTEAFF. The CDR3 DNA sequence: TGCGCCAGCAGCTCCGCCAGTAACACTGAAGCTTTCTTT.

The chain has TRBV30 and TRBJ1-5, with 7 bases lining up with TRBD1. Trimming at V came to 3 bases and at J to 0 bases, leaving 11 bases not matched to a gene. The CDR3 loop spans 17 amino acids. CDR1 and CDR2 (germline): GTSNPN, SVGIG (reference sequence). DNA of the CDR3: TGTGCCTGGAGCCAGGGACAGCTAGGCCATAGCAATCAGCCCCAGCATTTT. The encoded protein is CAWSQGQLGHSNQPQHF. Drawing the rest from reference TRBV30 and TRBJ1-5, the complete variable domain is SQTIHQWPATLVQPVGSPLSLECTVEGTSNPNLYWYRQAAGRGLQLLFYSVGIGQISSEVPQNLSASRPQDRQFILSSKKLLLSDSGFYLCAWSQGQLGHSNQPQHFGDGTRLSIL.

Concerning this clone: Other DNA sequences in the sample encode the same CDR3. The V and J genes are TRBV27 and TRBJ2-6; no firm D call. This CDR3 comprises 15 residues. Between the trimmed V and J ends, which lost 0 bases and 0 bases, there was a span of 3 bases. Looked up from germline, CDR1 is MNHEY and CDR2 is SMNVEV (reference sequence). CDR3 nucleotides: TGTGCCAGCAGTTTATCGGTCTCTGGGGCCAACGTCCTGACTTTC. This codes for CASSLSVSGANVLTF.

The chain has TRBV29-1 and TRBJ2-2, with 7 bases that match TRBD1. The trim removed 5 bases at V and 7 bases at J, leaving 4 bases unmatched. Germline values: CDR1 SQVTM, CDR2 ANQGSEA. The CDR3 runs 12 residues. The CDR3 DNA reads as TGCAGCGTTTTACGACAGGGCGGGGAGCTGTTTTTT. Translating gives CSVLRQGGELFF.

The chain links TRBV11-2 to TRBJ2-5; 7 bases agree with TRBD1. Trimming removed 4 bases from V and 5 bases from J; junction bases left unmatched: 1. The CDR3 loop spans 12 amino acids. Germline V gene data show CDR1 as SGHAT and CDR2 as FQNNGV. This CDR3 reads CASSYRGETQYF. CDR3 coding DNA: TGTGCCAGCAGCTACAGGGGCGAGACCCAGTACTTC.

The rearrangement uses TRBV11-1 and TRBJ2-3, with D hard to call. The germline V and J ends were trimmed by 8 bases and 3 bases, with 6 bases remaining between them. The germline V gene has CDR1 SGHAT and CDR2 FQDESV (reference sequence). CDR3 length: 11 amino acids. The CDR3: CASYGTDTQYF. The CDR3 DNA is TGTGCCAGCTACGGGACAGATACGCAGTATTTT.